This T cell receptor (beta chain) is from a study of CD8 T cells in Susac syndrome. Sequencing of TCR beta was carried out in blood CD8+ and CD4+ T cells. As controls, healthy donors matched for age and sex were used. While CD8+ and CD4+ T cells were isolated negatively, TEMRA cells were enriched by FACS. Reverse transcription of roughly 0.45 to 1 ug RNA used random hexamers. Amplification of the TCR beta CDR3 was carried out by immunoSEQ multiplex PCR, which spanned a total of 54 Vbeta and 13 Jbeta segments. TCRdb reanalysed the immunoSEQ multiplex PCR reads using MiXCR and keeps one entry per CDR3 protein. Here the sample spans about 200,000 distinct CDR3 sequences, 85% to 95% being singletons. The sample was CD4+ T cells from PBMCs. This TCR came from a human donor in good health.

In DNA, the CDR3 is TGTGCCAGCTCCCCAGGGGCCGATGAGCAGTTCTTC. Protein sequence: CASSPGADEQFF. This sequence joins TRBV18 and TRBJ2-1; a weak D match, TRBD1 (6 bases). CDR3 size: 12 residues. Germline V lookup: CDR1 KGHSH, CDR2 LQKENI. V was trimmed by 6 bases and J by 8 bases, leaving 11 bases between them.